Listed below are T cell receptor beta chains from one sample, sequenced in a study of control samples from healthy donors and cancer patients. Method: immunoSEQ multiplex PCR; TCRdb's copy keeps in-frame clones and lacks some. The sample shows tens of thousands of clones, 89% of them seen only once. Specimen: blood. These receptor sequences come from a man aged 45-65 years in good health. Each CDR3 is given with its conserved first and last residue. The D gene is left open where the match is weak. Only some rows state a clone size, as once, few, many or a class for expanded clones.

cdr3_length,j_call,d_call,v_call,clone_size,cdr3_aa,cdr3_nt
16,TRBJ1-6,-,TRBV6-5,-,CASSYSEGPYNSPLHF,TGTGCCAGCAGTTACTCCGAGGGTCCTTATAATTCACCCCTCCACTTT
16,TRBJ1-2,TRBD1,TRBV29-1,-,CSVEDRGQEGASGYTF,TGCAGCGTTGAAGATCGGGGGCAGGAGGGGGCGAGTGGCTACACCTTC
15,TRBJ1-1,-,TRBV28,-,CASSLRLRGTPEAFF,TGTGCCAGCAGTTTACGTCTCAGGGGTACGCCTGAAGCTTTCTTT
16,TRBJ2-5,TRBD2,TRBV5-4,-,CASSLAGFGGGETQYF,TGTGCCAGCAGCTTGGCCGGGTTCGGGGGAGGGGAGACCCAGTACTTC
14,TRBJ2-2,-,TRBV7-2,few,CASSDRGFTGELFF,TGTGCCAGCAGCGACCGGGGTTTCACCGGGGAGCTGTTTTTT
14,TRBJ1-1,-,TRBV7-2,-,CASSLDQGRTEAFF,TGTGCCAGCAGCTTAGATCAGGGGAGGACTGAAGCTTTCTTT
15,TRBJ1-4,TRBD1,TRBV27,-,CASSPGGTVGEKLFF,TGTGCCAGCAGCCCGGGGGGGACAGTTGGTGAAAAACTGTTTTTT
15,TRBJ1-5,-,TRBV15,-,CATSREGVRTQPQHF,TGTGCCACCAGCAGAGAGGGGGTCAGGACCCAGCCCCAGCATTTT
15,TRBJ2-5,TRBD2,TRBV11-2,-,CASSFGGEKKETQYF,TGTGCCAGCAGCTTTGGGGGGGAGAAGAAAGAGACCCAGTACTTC
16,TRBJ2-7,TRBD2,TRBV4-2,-,CASSQEAAGASYEQYF,TGTGCCAGCAGCCAAGAAGCAGCGGGGGCCTCCTACGAGCAGTACTTC
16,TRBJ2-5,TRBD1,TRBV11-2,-,CASSLSMGTGSETQYF,TGTGCCAGCAGCTTATCAATGGGGACAGGGTCAGAGACCCAGTACTTC
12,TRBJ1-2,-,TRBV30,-,CAWDSRSGGYTF,TGTGCCTGGGATTCCAGGTCGGGGGGCTACACCTTC
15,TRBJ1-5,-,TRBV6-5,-,CASTPDYRDGQPQHF,TGTGCCAGCACCCCCGATTACAGGGACGGTCAGCCCCAGCATTTT
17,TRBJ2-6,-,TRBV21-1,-,CASSRGDRGPGANVLTF,TGTGCCAGCAGCAGGGGGGACAGGGGGCCCGGGGCCAACGTCCTGACTTTC
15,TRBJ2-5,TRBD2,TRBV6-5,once,CASSQYGGFGETQYF,TGTGCCAGCAGCCAATACGGGGGGTTCGGTGAGACCCAGTACTTC
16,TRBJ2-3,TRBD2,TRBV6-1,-,CASSEELAGGADTQYF,TGTGCCAGCAGTGAAGAACTAGCGGGGGGCGCAGATACGCAGTATTTT